These 21 T cell receptor beta chains were sequenced from one sample in a study of read filtering for tumor transcriptome and immune sequencing. The library was built from roughly 400 ng RNA with molecular barcoded adaptors for alpha/delta and beta/gamma chains. TCRdb redid the calling of the reads with MiXCR, one entry per CDR3 protein. The sample lists about 38,000 distinct CDR3 sequences, 11% to 15% seen once, with roughly 18% in the top ten. Sequencing was performed on a population of CD138-negative cells sorted from bone marrow. All receptors derive from a donor at least 40 years old with multiple myeloma.

This clonotype was seen ten or more times. The V call is TRBV18, the J call TRBJ2-7; tentatively, D is TRBD2 (6 bases). The CDR3 totals 15 residues. Deletions cut 2 bases from V and 2 bases from J, with 13 bases between. Germline-derived CDR1 and CDR2 are KGHSH and LQKENI. CDR3 residues: CASSPFGGRTYEQYF. The CDR3 region has the DNA TGTGCCAGCTCACCATTCGGGGGTAGGACCTACGAGCAGTACTTC.

Many counts were recorded for this clonotype. The chain links TRBV28 to TRBJ1-2; D possibly corresponds to TRBD1 (6 bases). The CDR3 length is 14 residues. CDR1 MDHEN and CDR2 SYDVKM come from the germline V gene. V was shortened by 6 bases and J by 5 bases, with 16 bases between the two germline ends. In DNA, the CDR3 is TGTGCCAGCAGACGAACAGGGAAGGCATATGGCTACACCTTC. This sequence encodes CASRRTGKAYGYTF.

The table lists this clonotype with a count of one. Possible read error: a much larger clone is one base away. The CDR3 ends on some other residue instead of the conserved phenylalanine or tryptophan, so this is likely a read error. The chain combines TRBV28 with TRBJ1-5, with 9 positions matching TRBD1. The CDR3 is 18 amino acids. V shed 6 bases and J 11 bases; nucleotides not matched to a gene: 23. Looked up from germline, CDR1 is MDHEN and CDR2 is SYDVKM. CDR3 sequence reads: CASRVLEDRGPFARTQHS. In DNA form, the CDR3 reads TGTGCCAGCAGAGTTTTAGAGGACAGGGGCCCCTTTGCGAGGACCCAGCATTCT.

V gene TRBV4-1 combines with J gene TRBJ1-1, with D tentatively TRBD1 (6 bases). Germline values: CDR1 MGHRA, CDR2 YSYEKL. Trimming removed 2 bases at V and 7 bases at J, with 14 bases between. The CDR3 extends over 14 amino acids. This CDR3 is CASSQSGHVYEAFF. The CDR3 DNA follows: TGCGCCAGCAGCCAATCGGGACATGTATATGAAGCTTTCTTT.

Ten or more counts support this clonotype. The chain links TRBV27 to TRBJ2-5; tentative D call: TRBD2 (6 bases). V was pared by 0 bases and J by 5 bases, with 19 bases between. Germline CDR1 is MNHEY and CDR2 is SMNVEV (reference sequence). This CDR3 comprises 17 residues. The DNA of the CDR3 is TGTGCCAGCAGTTTATCCCCTCGACTAGTGGCGGGGGAGACCCAGTACTTC. It encodes CASSLSPRLVAGETQYF.

This clonotype occurred many times. V usage is TRBV7-2 and J usage is TRBJ1-1; TRBD1 agrees at 7 bases. The CDR3 runs 15 residues. V dropped 3 bases and J dropped 1; count of bases not matched to a gene: 5. Germline V lookup: CDR1 SGHTA, CDR2 FQGNSA. CDR3 sequence: CASSFIGQANTEAFF. DNA of the CDR3: TGTGCCAGCAGCTTTATCGGACAGGCGAACACTGAAGCTTTCTTT.

The chain has TRBV7-9 and TRBJ1-1, with D perhaps TRBD1 (6 bases). The germline V gene has CDR1 SEHNR and CDR2 FQNEAQ (reference sequence). There are 12 residues in the CDR3. The ends were cut back, 11 bases at V and 1 base at J, with 11 bases in the middle. In DNA, the CDR3 is TGTGCCGTTCAGGGGACGAACACTGAAGCTTTCTTT. Translating gives CAVQGTNTEAFF.

This clonotype was counted many times. The gene calls are TRBV7-9 and TRBJ1-1; no reliable D call. Germline CDR1 SEHNR, CDR2 FQNEAQ (reference sequence). The CDR3 loop spans 14 amino acids. The V end was cut by 1 base, the J end by 4 bases, with 10 bases between. Written as DNA, the CDR3 is TGTGCCAGCAGCTTAGGGTCTTCGGCCACTGAAGCTTTCTTT. Residues: CASSLGSSATEAFF.

This clonotype occurred a few times. A read error may be the cause here, since a much bigger clone is one base away. The CDR3 here is CASSSWTTPDTQYF. CDR3 in DNA: TGTGCCAGCAGTTCATGGACCACCCCAGATACGCAGTATTTT. The V gene is TRBV27, the J gene TRBJ2-3, with no clear D. CDR1 and CDR2 (germline): MNHEY, SMNVEV (reference sequence). V lost 4 bases and J lost 4, with 12 bases in between. The length of the CDR3 is 14 residues.

The genes are TRBV5-5 and TRBJ1-1; D is ambiguous. There are 14 residues in the CDR3. Per germline, CDR1 SGHKS and CDR2 YYEKEE (reference sequence). Trimming stripped 1 base from V and 3 bases from J, with 10 bases between. CDR3 DNA: TGTGCCAGCAGCTTGATAATTGGGGACACTGAAGCTTTCTTT. Its translation: CASSLIIGDTEAFF.

The table lists this clonotype with many counts. This chain connects TRBV29-1 to TRBJ2-4; TRBD1 might be the D (5 bases). Germline V gene data show CDR1 as SQVTM and CDR2 as ANQGSEA. This CDR3 is built from 13 residues. The V end was cut by 5 bases, the J end by 0 bases, with 8 bases between. CDR3 coding DNA: TGCAGCGTTCGACAGCTAGCCAAAAACATTCAGTACTTC. Amino acids: CSVRQLAKNIQYF.

In the case of this clonotype: With only one base between it and a far larger clone, this is likely a read error. The gene calls are TRBV5-5 and TRBJ2-5; a possible D gene is TRBD2 (6 bases). The CDR3 spans 14 residues. The germline gives CDR1 SGHKS, CDR2 YYEKEE (reference sequence). In DNA, the CDR3 is TGCGCCAGCAGCTCCGGGCGGGATGGGGAGACCCAGCACTTC. Protein sequence: CASSSGRDGETQHF.

This clonotype was observed many times. The chain recombines TRBV12-3 or TRBV12-4 with TRBJ2-5; D is uncertain. This CDR3 spans 14 amino acids. V was shortened by 5 bases and J by 2 bases, with 12 bases between the two germline ends. The chain's CDR3 is CASSMPEYQETQYF. CDR3 DNA sequence: TGTGCCAGCAGTATGCCAGAGTATCAAGAGACCCAGTACTTC.

This clonotype was detected ten times or more. The chain joins TRBV4-1 to TRBJ1-4; possible D gene TRBD1, 6 bases. CDR1 and CDR2 from the germline V gene are MGHRA and YSYEKL. Trimming cost V 1 base and J 6 bases, with 15 bases left between them. The CDR3 extends over 16 amino acids. The CDR3 DNA is TGCGCCAGCAGCCAAGGTCTCCGGGGGCAGGATGAAAAACTGTTTTTT. This codes for CASSQGLRGQDEKLFF.

This clonotype occurred many times. V is TRBV12-3 or TRBV12-4 and J is TRBJ1-5; 8 positions match TRBD1. The CDR3 loop spans 14 amino acids. Trimming took 10 bases from V and 3 from J; bases not matched to a gene: 8. The CDR3 DNA is TGTGCCACCAAAAGGACAGGGTTCAATCAGCCCCAGCATTTT. It codes for CATKRTGFNQPQHF.

This clonotype appeared many times. The rearrangement joins TRBV10-3 to TRBJ1-2; the D is unclear. Per germline, CDR1 ENHRY and CDR2 SYGVKD. The CDR3 covers 15 residues. Trimming removed 0 bases from V and 4 bases from J, with 12 bases in between. In nucleotides, the CDR3 is TGTGCCATCAGTGAGTCAGGGTCAGGCGGCTATGGCTACACCTTC. It codes for CAISESGSGGYGYTF.

This clonotype was found many times. A read error may produce the germline difference seen at one junction end. This chain connects TRBV4-1 to TRBJ2-1; 11 bases agree with TRBD2. The CDR3 has 15 residues. CDR1 MGHRA and CDR2 YSYEKL come from the germline V gene. CDR3 protein: CASSPWTSGFDEQFF. The CDR3 DNA reads TGTGCCAGCAGCCCCTGGACTAGCGGGTTCGATGAGCAGTTCTTC.

The sample holds many counts of this clonotype. The J gene is TRBJ1-5, the V gene TRBV28; 8 bases match TRBD1. In germline, CDR1 is MDHEN, CDR2 SYDVKM. The CDR3 extends over 15 amino acids. J gave up 2 bases and V 5 bases, and 5 bases lay outside the gene matches. CDR3 sequence (DNA): TGTGCCAGCAGTCCCCAGGGGGCTGGCAATCAGCCCCAGCATTTT. Encoded protein: CASSPQGAGNQPQHF.

This clonotype was observed at least ten times. One end of the junction fails to match germline, which may point to a read error. CDR3 protein: CASSPGRGGIHEQFF. The CDR3 nucleotides read TGTGCCAGCAGCCCGGGGAGGGGGGGCATTCATGAGCAGTTCTTT. This chain links TRBV7-6 with TRBJ2-1; D possibly corresponds to TRBD2 (7 bases). The CDR3 is made up of 15 amino acids. Looked up from germline, CDR1 is SGHVS and CDR2 is FNYEAQ.

The rearrangement links TRBV6-5 to TRBJ1-1; a weak D match, TRBD1 (5 bases). CDR1 is MNHEY and CDR2 is SVGAGI in the germline V gene. V was shortened by 0 bases and J by 3 bases, with 11 bases between the two germline ends. The CDR3 sequence is 15 residues long. The CDR3 nucleotides read TGTGCCAGCAGTTACTCGCAGGGCTCGGACACTGAAGCTTTCTTT. Translating it yields CASSYSQGSDTEAFF.

As concerns this clonotype: This may be a read error: a much more frequent sequence differs by one nucleotide. CDR3 nucleotide sequence: TGTGCCAGCAGCAGGGGTGTCTATGGCTACACCTTC. It yields the protein CASSRGVYGYTF. The rearrangement uses TRBV5-4 and TRBJ1-2, with a possible D match to TRBD1 (5 bases). CDR1 and CDR2 from the germline V gene are SGHNT and YYREEE (reference sequence). V was cut by 4 bases and J by 4 bases, with 8 bases left in between. CDR3 length: 12 residues.